What follows is one T cell receptor (beta chain) and its context. The sample belongs to a study of shared clonotypes between healthy human individuals. The CDR3 is 15 amino acids. V lost 5 bases and J 2 bases, leaving 15 bases between the germline ends. Germline CDR1 is MGHRA and CDR2 is YSYEKL. Clones were sequenced by immunoSEQ multiplex PCR, and TCRdb holds only the in-frame ones, with some missing. The sample holds about 730,000 clones, around 77% seen once. The TCR was taken from a woman in her 30s in good health. Sequencing used memory CD4+ T cells sorted from blood. The subset denotes: CD45RA-negative fraction. V gene TRBV4-1 combines with J gene TRBJ1-2; the D gene is possibly TRBD1 (6 bases). The CDR3 reads CASSTITGLNYGYTF. In nucleotides, the CDR3 is TGCGCCAGCAGCACCATAACAGGGCTCAACTATGGCTACACCTTC.